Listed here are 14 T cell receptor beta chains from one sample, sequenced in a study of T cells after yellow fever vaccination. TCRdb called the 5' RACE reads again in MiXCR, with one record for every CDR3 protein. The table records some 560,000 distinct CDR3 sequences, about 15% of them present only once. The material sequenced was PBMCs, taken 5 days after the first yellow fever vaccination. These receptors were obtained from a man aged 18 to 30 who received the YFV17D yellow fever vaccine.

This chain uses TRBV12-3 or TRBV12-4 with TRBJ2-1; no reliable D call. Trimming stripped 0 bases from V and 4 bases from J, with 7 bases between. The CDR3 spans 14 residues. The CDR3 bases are TGTGCCAGCAGTTTAGCGCCCGTTTACAATGAGCAGTTCTTC. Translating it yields CASSLAPVYNEQFF.

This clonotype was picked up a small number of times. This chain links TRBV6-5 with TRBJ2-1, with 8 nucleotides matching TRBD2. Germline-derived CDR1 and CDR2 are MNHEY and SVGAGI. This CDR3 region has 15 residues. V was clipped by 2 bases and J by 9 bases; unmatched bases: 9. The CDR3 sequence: CASSYRGGLIGEQFF. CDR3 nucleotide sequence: TGTGCCAGCAGTTACCGGGGGGGGCTTATTGGTGAGCAGTTCTTC.

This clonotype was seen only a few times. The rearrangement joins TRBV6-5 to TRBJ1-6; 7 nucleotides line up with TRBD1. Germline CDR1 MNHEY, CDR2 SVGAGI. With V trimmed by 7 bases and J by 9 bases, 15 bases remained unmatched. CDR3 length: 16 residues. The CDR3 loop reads CASTHRGGGGSSPLHF. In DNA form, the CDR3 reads TGTGCCAGCACCCACAGGGGCGGGGGGGGTAGTTCACCCCTCCACTTT.

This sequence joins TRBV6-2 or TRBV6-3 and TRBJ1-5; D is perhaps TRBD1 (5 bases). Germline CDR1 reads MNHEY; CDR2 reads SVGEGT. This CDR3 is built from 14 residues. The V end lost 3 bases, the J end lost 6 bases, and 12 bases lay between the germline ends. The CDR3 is CASSYGGISQPQHF. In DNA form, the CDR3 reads TGTGCCAGCAGTTATGGGGGGATCAGTCAGCCCCAGCATTTT.

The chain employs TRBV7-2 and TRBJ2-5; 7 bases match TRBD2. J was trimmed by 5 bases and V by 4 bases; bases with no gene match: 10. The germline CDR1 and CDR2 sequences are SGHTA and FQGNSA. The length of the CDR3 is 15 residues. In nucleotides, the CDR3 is TGTGCCAGCAGCTACGGAGCGGGGCCGCGGGAGACCCAGTACTTC. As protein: CASSYGAGPRETQYF. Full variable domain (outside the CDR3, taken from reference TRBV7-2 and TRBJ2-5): GAGVSQSPSNKVTEKGKDVELRCDPISGHTALYWYRQSLGQGLEFLIYFQGNSAPDKSGLPSDRFSAERTGGSVSTLTIQRTQQEDSAVYLCASSYGAGPRETQYFGPGTRLLVL.

CDR3 sequence (DNA): TGTGCCAGCAGCAAACACACTTTGACTTATGGGTTCTTC. Translating it yields CASSKHTLTYGFF. This rearrangement joins TRBV11-1 to TRBJ2-1; no reliable D call. Deletions cut 5 bases from V and 15 bases from J, with 20 bases between. From germline, CDR1 is SGHAT and CDR2 FQDESV (reference sequence). The CDR3 has 13 amino acids.

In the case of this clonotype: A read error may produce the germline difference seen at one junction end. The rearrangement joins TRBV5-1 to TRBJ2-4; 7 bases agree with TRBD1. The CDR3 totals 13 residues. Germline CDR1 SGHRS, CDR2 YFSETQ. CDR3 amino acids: CTSSWGQTNIQYF. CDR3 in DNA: TGCACCAGCAGCTGGGGACAGACAAACATTCAGTACTTC.

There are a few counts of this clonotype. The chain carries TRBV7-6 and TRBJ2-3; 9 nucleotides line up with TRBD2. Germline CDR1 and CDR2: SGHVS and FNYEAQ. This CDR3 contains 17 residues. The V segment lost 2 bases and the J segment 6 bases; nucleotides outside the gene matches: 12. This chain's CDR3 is CASSLRGGAGGRDTQYF. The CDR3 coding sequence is TGTGCCAGCAGCTTAAGGGGCGGAGCGGGGGGTCGGGATACGCAGTATTTT.

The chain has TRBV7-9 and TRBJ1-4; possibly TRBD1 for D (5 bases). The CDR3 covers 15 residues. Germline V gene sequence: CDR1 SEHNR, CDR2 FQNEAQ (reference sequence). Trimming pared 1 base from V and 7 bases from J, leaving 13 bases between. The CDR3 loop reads CASSLDHGGLEKLFF. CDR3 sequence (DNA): TGTGCCAGCAGCTTAGATCATGGGGGACTTGAAAAACTGTTTTTT. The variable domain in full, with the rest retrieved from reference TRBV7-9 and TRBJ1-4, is DTGVSQNPRHKITKRGQNVTFRCDPISEHNRLYWYRQTLGQGPEFLTYFQNEAQLEKSRLLSDRFSAERPKGSFSTLEIQRTEQGDSAMYLCASSLDHGGLEKLFFGSGTQLSVL.

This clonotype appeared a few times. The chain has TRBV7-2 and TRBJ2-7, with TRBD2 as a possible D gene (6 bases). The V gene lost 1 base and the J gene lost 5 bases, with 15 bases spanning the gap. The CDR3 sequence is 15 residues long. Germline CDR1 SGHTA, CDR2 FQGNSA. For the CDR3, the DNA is TGTGCCAGCAGCTTAGTGAGCGGGCTATCAAACGAGCAGTACGTC. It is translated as CASSLVSGLSNEQYV.

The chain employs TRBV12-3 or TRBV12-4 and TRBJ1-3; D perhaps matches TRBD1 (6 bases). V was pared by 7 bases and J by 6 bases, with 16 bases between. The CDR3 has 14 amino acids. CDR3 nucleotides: TGTGCCAGCACTTCGGGGGGCGGCTCAAACACCATATATTTT. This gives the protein CASTSGGGSNTIYF.

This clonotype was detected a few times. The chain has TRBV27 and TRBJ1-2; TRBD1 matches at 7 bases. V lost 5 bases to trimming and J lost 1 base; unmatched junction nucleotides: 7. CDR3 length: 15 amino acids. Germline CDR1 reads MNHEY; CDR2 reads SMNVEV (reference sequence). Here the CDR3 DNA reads TGTGCCAGCAGTCCCGGACAGGAAATTAACTATGGCTACACCTTC. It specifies CASSPGQEINYGYTF.

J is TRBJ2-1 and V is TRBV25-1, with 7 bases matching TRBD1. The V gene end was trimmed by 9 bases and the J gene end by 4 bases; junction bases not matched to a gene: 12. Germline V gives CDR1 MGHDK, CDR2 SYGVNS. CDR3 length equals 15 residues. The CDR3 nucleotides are TGTGCCAGACTTTCCGGGACAGTGGGATACAATGAGCAGTTCTTC. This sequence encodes CARLSGTVGYNEQFF.

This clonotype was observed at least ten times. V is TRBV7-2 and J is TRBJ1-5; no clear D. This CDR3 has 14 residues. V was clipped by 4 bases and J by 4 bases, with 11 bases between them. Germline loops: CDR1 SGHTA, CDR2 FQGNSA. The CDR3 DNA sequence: TGTGCCAGCAGCTCCAGGTCGGGGAATCAGCCCCAGCATTTT. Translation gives CASSSRSGNQPQHF.